These 27 T cell receptor beta chains originate from one sample sequenced in a study of CDR3 diversity in severe acne. TCRdb re-called the PCR reads through MiXCR, storing one row per CDR3 protein. The table has under 95,000 distinct CDR3 sequences, 45% to 50% seen once. The sample taken for sequencing was blood. The receptor set was obtained from a male donor in good health, serving as a control.

This clonotype came up a few times. The J gene is TRBJ1-5, the V gene TRBV25-1; no definite D call. This CDR3 comprises 14 residues. Germline V gene lookup returns CDR1 MGHDK and CDR2 SYGVNS. Trimming pared 4 bases from V and 2 bases from J, leaving 9 bases between. The DNA of the CDR3 is TGTGCCAGCAGTGGTGGGAATGGCAATCAGCCCCAGCATTTT. This translates into CASSGGNGNQPQHF.

This clonotype was counted ten times or more. For the CDR3, the DNA is TGCAGCGCCGTTTCGGGGGCGAACACTGAAGCTTTCTTT. Translated, it gives CSAVSGANTEAFF. J is TRBJ1-1 and V is TRBV29-1; TRBD1 might be the D (6 bases). Germline CDR1 is SQVTM and CDR2 is ANQGSEA. V lost 7 bases, J lost 1 base, and 13 bases lay in between. CDR3 length: 13 amino acids.

This clonotype was seen ten or more times. The gene calls are TRBV4-1 and TRBJ1-2; D might be TRBD1 (6 bases). CDR1 is MGHRA and CDR2 is YSYEKL in the germline V gene. This CDR3 is built from 15 residues. V was clipped by 0 bases and J by 1 base, with 9 bases between them. The CDR3 nucleotides are TGCGCCAGCAGCCAAGAGGACAGACTTAACTATGGCTACACCTTC. It specifies CASSQEDRLNYGYTF.

The gene calls are TRBV2 and TRBJ1-5; D call uncertain. The V gene lost 1 base and the J gene lost 3 bases, with 7 bases spanning the gap. Germline V gives CDR1 SNHLY, CDR2 FYNNEI. This CDR3 contains 14 residues. CDR3 protein: CASSEEGSNQPQHF. In DNA, the CDR3 is TGTGCCAGCAGTGAAGAGGGATCCAATCAGCCCCAGCATTTT.

The rearrangement links TRBV5-1 to TRBJ1-2; perhaps TRBD1 as D (5 bases). This CDR3 has 13 amino acids. Trimming took 3 bases from V and 8 from J, leaving 14 bases between them. Germline V gene lookup returns CDR1 SGHRS and CDR2 YFSETQ. The CDR3 reads CASSWDGKGGYTF. In DNA, the CDR3 is TGCGCCAGCAGCTGGGACGGGAAAGGCGGCTACACCTTC.

This clonotype was recorded many times. V usage is TRBV10-1 and J usage is TRBJ2-7; D gene uncertain. V gave up 1 base and J gave up 9 bases, with 10 bases separating them. This CDR3 comprises 12 residues. From germline, CDR1 is WNHNN and CDR2 SYGVQD (reference sequence). This CDR3 reads CASSEFDERQYF. The CDR3 nucleotides are TGCGCCAGCAGTGAGTTTGATGAGCGGCAGTACTTC.

This sequence joins TRBV5-1 and TRBJ2-3; TRBD1 agrees at 9 bases. With V trimmed by 0 bases and J by 1 base, 3 bases remained unmatched. The germline gives CDR1 SGHRS, CDR2 YFSETQ. The CDR3 totals 16 residues. The DNA of the CDR3 is TGCGCCAGCAGCTTGGGGGACAGGGTTGGCACAGATACGCAGTATTTT. Translating it yields CASSLGDRVGTDTQYF.

Comment on this clonotype: Given the absence of the conserved phenylalanine or tryptophan at the CDR3 end, a read error is likely. The limits of the CDR3 on the DNA are not certain, so only TCRdb's listed CDR3 is given. The chain has TRBV6-6 and TRBJ1-2; the table gives TRBD1 as D, unverified against the DNA. Germline V gene data show CDR1 as MNHNY and CDR2 as SVGAGI (reference sequence). The CDR3 is 8 amino acids in total, end residues counted. CDR3: CASSYGQG.

This clonotype was seen many times. The rearrangement links TRBV6-1 to TRBJ2-1; 8 positions match TRBD2. Germline CDR1 is MNHNS and CDR2 is SASEGT. V trimming: 4 bases; J trimming: 2 bases; junction bases outside the gene matches: 4. The CDR3 extends over 15 amino acids. CDR3 nucleotides: TGTGCCAGCAGTGGAACGGGAGGGCCCTACAATGAGCAGTTCTTC. It is translated as CASSGTGGPYNEQFF.

This clonotype came up a few times. The chain recombines TRBV19 with TRBJ1-2; 7 bases match TRBD1. Looked up from germline, CDR1 is LNHDA and CDR2 is SQIVND (reference sequence). The V segment lost 7 bases and the J segment 4 bases; nucleotides outside the gene matches: 3. The CDR3 runs 12 residues. CDR3 protein: CASTGQSYGYTF. CDR3 nucleotide sequence: TGTGCCAGTACGGGACAGTCCTATGGCTACACCTTC.

The count of this clonotype is one. The chain combines TRBV9 with TRBJ2-3; D possibly corresponds to TRBD2 (6 bases). Looked up from germline, CDR1 is SGDLS and CDR2 is YYNGEE. The V gene lost 4 bases and the J gene lost 1 base, with 19 bases spanning the gap. The length of the CDR3 is 17 residues. CDR3 nucleotides: TGTGCCAGCAGCCCCCGAGGGACTTCCCTGGGCACAGATACGCAGTATTTT. The encoded protein is CASSPRGTSLGTDTQYF.

A remark on this clonotype: The CDR3 does not close with the conserved phenylalanine or tryptophan, likely indicating a read error. The chain recombines TRBV18 with TRBJ1-2; D unclear. The germline V gene encodes CDR1 KGHSH and CDR2 LQKENI. The CDR3 is 17 residues long. The V end lost 3 bases, the J end lost 1 base, and 18 bases lay between the germline ends. CDR3 loop: CASSPLQPIGLNYGYTL. CDR3 bases: TGTGCCAGCTCACCGCTTCAGCCGATAGGGCTTAACTATGGCTACACCCTC.

This clonotype came up many times. V is TRBV28 and J is TRBJ2-7, with TRBD1 matching over 8 bases. Germline-derived CDR1 and CDR2 are MDHEN and SYDVKM. V gave up 4 bases and J gave up 6 bases; unmatched junction bases: 8. This CDR3 is built from 14 residues. The CDR3 sequence is CASSSYQGAGEQYF. In DNA form, the CDR3 reads TGTGCCAGCAGTTCTTATCAGGGGGCGGGCGAGCAGTACTTC. Full variable domain (rest looked up from reference TRBV28 and TRBJ2-7): DVKVTQSSRYLVKRTGEKVFLECVQDMDHENMFWYRQDPGLGLRLIYFSYDVKMKEKGDIPEGYSVSREKKERFSLILESASTNQTSMYLCASSSYQGAGEQYFGPGTRLTVT.

J is TRBJ2-7 and V is TRBV19; 8 bases are shared with TRBD1. Trimming removed 5 bases from V and 2 bases from J; junction bases left unmatched: 8. Germline CDR1 and CDR2: LNHDA and SQIVND (reference sequence). The CDR3 runs 15 residues. CDR3 region: CASSVPGTGPYEQYF. The CDR3 nucleotides are TGTGCCAGTAGTGTCCCCGGGACAGGTCCCTACGAGCAGTACTTC.

This clonotype has ten or more counts. This chain uses TRBV28 with TRBJ2-1, with D maybe TRBD1 (6 bases). Germline values: CDR1 MDHEN, CDR2 SYDVKM. Trimming pared 6 bases from V and 4 bases from J, leaving 10 bases between. This CDR3 spans 13 amino acids. CDR3 DNA sequence: TGTGCCAGCAGGCCTGGACAGTACAATGAGCAGTTCTTC. As protein: CASRPGQYNEQFF. The variable domain in full, with the rest retrieved from reference TRBV28 and TRBJ2-1, is DVKVTQSSRYLVKRTGEKVFLECVQDMDHENMFWYRQDPGLGLRLIYFSYDVKMKEKGDIPEGYSVSREKKERFSLILESASTNQTSMYLCASRPGQYNEQFFGPGTRLTVL.

The chain is built from TRBV2 and TRBJ2-7, with 9 bases fitting TRBD2. CDR3 size: 13 residues. CDR1 and CDR2 from the germline V gene are SNHLY and FYNNEI. The V gene end was trimmed by 3 bases and the J gene end by 12 bases; junction bases not matched to a gene: 9. The CDR3 spells CASSEGLADSVYF. CDR3 nucleotides: TGTGCCAGCAGTGAGGGACTAGCCGATTCAGTGTACTTC.

This clonotype turned up a few times. V and J are TRBV3-1 and TRBJ1-4; no definite D call. This CDR3 has 13 residues. Germline values: CDR1 LGHDT, CDR2 YNNKEL (reference sequence). The germline V and J ends were trimmed by 5 bases and 4 bases, with 8 bases remaining between them. The CDR3 sequence: CASSYFLNEKLFF. CDR3 sequence (DNA): TGTGCCAGCAGCTATTTCCTTAATGAAAAACTGTTTTTT.

The J gene is TRBJ2-1, the V gene TRBV5-1, with D perhaps TRBD1 (6 bases). Germline CDR1 SGHRS, CDR2 YFSETQ. The CDR3 runs to 14 residues. The V end lost 4 bases, the J end lost 7 bases, and 15 bases lay between the germline ends. The CDR3 spells CASSNSGTTNEQFF. As DNA, the CDR3 is TGCGCCAGCAGCAACTCCGGGACAACTAATGAGCAGTTCTTC.

In its sample, this clonotype was seen once. Written as DNA, the CDR3 is TGTGCCAGCAGCCCCGGACAGAGCTTGGGCTACACCTTC. Translation: CASSPGQSLGYTF. This sequence joins TRBV7-9 and TRBJ1-2; D perhaps matches TRBD1 (6 bases). Germline V lookup: CDR1 SEHNR, CDR2 FQNEAQ (reference sequence). The CDR3 runs to 13 residues. Trimming pared 5 bases from V and 8 bases from J, leaving 15 bases between.

The rearrangement links TRBV30 to TRBJ1-1; D uncertain. The CDR3 totals 13 residues. The V gene's germline CDR1 is GTSNPN and CDR2 SVGIG (reference sequence). With 5 bases removed from V and 3 bases from J, the gap between germline ends came to 13 bases. The CDR3 loop is CAWFVRGYTEAFF. In DNA, the CDR3 is TGTGCCTGGTTTGTGCGGGGATACACTGAAGCTTTCTTT.

The sample holds many counts of this clonotype. V is TRBV4-1 and J is TRBJ2-7; 7 nucleotides agree with TRBD1. Looked up from germline, CDR1 is MGHRA and CDR2 is YSYEKL. CDR3 size: 15 residues. The junction had 8 bases not matched to a gene; V was cut back by 6 bases and J by 0 bases. CDR3 sequence: CASSRTGLSSYEQYF. CDR3 nucleotide sequence: TGCGCCAGCAGTCGGACAGGCCTGAGCTCCTACGAGCAGTACTTC.

This clonotype was detected many times. The chain recombines TRBV4-1 with TRBJ2-7; 8 bases align to TRBD2. There are 16 residues in the CDR3. Germline V gene lookup returns CDR1 MGHRA and CDR2 YSYEKL. The ends lost 1 base at V and 0 bases at J; junction bases unmatched: 5. This chain's CDR3 is CASSQATGTSSYEQYF. CDR3 DNA: TGCGCCAGCAGCCAAGCGACCGGGACTAGCTCCTACGAGCAGTACTTC.

This clonotype was observed a few times. The V call is TRBV5-5, the J call TRBJ1-2, with 8 bases identical to TRBD1. V shed 3 bases and J 4 bases; nucleotides not matched to a gene: 8. Germline V CDR1 and CDR2: SGHKS, YYEKEE (reference sequence). The CDR3 length is 15 residues. In DNA, the CDR3 is TGTGCCAGCAGCTCGACAGGGGATCCCTCCTATGGCTACACCTTC. Protein product: CASSSTGDPSYGYTF.

The chain carries TRBV2 and TRBJ2-7; tentative D call: TRBD1 (6 bases). The CDR3 spans 17 residues. Germline-derived CDR1 and CDR2 are SNHLY and FYNNEI. Trimming pared 6 bases from V and 5 bases from J, leaving 26 bases between. The chain's CDR3 is CASRPLGATGYENEQYF. DNA of the CDR3: TGTGCCAGCAGACCGTTGGGGGCTACAGGGTACGAAAACGAGCAGTACTTC.

Comment on this clonotype: No DNA is shown, since the ends of the CDR3 on it are uncertain; the CDR3 is the one TCRdb lists. The chain links TRBV25-1 to TRBJ2-5; the DNA was not used to check the table's D call, TRBD1. CDR1 is MGHDK and CDR2 is SYGVNS in the germline V gene. The CDR3 totals 19 residues, both ends included. This chain's CDR3 is CASSIYLCSVEQGAETQYF.

This clonotype has a count of ten or more. This CDR3 reads CASSLADRGTEAFF. As DNA, the CDR3 is TGCGCCAGCAGCTTGGCCGACAGGGGCACTGAAGCTTTCTTT. The chain is built from TRBV5-1 and TRBJ1-1, with TRBD1 matching over 8 bases. J gave up 4 bases and V 0 bases, and 2 bases lay outside the gene matches. The germline CDR1 and CDR2 sequences are SGHRS and YFSETQ. There are 14 residues in the CDR3.

CDR3 sequence: CSAIGGHTEAFF. In DNA form, the CDR3 reads TGCAGTGCTATCGGCGGTCACACTGAAGCTTTCTTT. The V gene is TRBV20-1, the J gene TRBJ1-1; no reliable D call. V dropped 4 bases and J dropped 3 bases, with 9 bases sitting between them. In germline, CDR1 is DFQATT, CDR2 SNEGSKA (reference sequence). CDR3 size: 12 residues.